Below are 4 T cell receptor beta chains sequenced from a single sample in a study of OX40 agonist ivuxolimab in advanced cancers. Library method: the immunoSEQ multiplex PCR assay. TCRdb took this table from immuneACCESS and kept in-frame rearrangements with V and J called. Such tables lack part of the clones; where checked against another copy, unresolved V genes explain under half of the gap, and the rest is unexplained. The sample table shows almost 50,000 clones, and 65% to 90% are seen once. The top ten clonotypes cover over 5% of the sample. Sample: CD4+ or CD8+ T cells sorted from blood, taken in a trial of the OX40 agonist ivuxolimab. The receptors originated from an adult with an advanced solid tumor such as melanoma, head and neck, liver or kidney cancer.

This sequence joins TRBV9 and TRBJ2-1; D gene uncertain. Germline V gives CDR1 SGDLS, CDR2 YYNGEE. Trimming cost V 0 bases and J 7 bases, with 11 bases left between them. The CDR3 totals 14 residues. CDR3 sequence reads: CASSVGGELNEQFF. The CDR3 coding sequence is TGTGCCAGCAGCGTAGGGGGTGAACTGAATGAGCAGTTCTTC.

This chain connects TRBV27 to TRBJ2-7; 8 bases match TRBD1. Germline V gene sequence: CDR1 MNHEY, CDR2 SMNVEV (reference sequence). The CDR3 spans 16 residues. Losses at the gene ends were 6 bases for V and 2 bases for J; bases not matched to a gene: 12. This CDR3 reads CASSLLGDRLTYEQYF. CDR3 DNA sequence: TGTGCCAGCAGCCTTCTAGGGGACAGGCTGACCTACGAGCAGTACTTC.

This clone was observed a handful of times. The same CDR3 can be traced to other DNA sequences in this sample. The genes are TRBV7-2 and TRBJ2-5; maybe TRBD2 (6 bases). CDR3 length equals 13 residues. V dropped 5 bases and J dropped 5 bases, with 12 bases sitting between them. CDR1 is SGHTA, CDR2 FQGNSA, per germline. The CDR3 loop is CASSPAGRETQYF. The CDR3 region has the DNA TGTGCCAGCAGCCCTGCGGGGCGGGAGACCCAGTACTTC. The variable domain in full, with the rest retrieved from reference TRBV7-2 and TRBJ2-5, is GAGVSQSPSNKVTEKGKDVELRCDPISGHTALYWYRQSLGQGLEFLIYFQGNSAPDKSGLPSDRFSAERTGGSVSTLTIQRTQQEDSAVYLCASSPAGRETQYFGPGTRLLVL.

This clone was observed a few times. This chain links TRBV19 with TRBJ2-5; D may be TRBD2 (7 bases). The length of the CDR3 is 15 residues. CDR1 is LNHDA, CDR2 SQIVND, per germline (reference sequence). V was cut by 4 bases and J by 1 base, with 13 bases left in between. This CDR3 reads CASSKPGGPQETQYF. The CDR3 DNA follows: TGTGCCAGTAGTAAGCCGGGGGGCCCCCAAGAGACCCAGTACTTC.